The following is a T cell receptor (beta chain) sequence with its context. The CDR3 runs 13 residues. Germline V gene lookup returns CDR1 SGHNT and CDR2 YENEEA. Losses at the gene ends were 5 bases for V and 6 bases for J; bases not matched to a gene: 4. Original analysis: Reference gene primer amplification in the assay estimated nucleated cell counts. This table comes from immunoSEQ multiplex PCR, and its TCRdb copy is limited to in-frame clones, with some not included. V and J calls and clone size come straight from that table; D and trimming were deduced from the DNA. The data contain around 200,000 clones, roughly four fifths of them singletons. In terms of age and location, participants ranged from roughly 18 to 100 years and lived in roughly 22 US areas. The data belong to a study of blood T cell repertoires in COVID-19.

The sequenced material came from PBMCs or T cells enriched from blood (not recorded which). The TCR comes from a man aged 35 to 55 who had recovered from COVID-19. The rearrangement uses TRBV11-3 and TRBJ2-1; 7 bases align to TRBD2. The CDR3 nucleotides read TGTGCCAGCAGCGCAACTAGCGTCAATGAGCAGTTCTTC. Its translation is CASSATSVNEQFF.